The clone carrying this TCR beta chain was counted only a few times. The CDR3 runs to 18 residues. Trimming at V came to 0 bases and at J to 3 bases, leaving 10 bases not matched to a gene. Per germline, CDR1 SGHRS and CDR2 YFSETQ. Sequencing used immunoSEQ multiplex PCR; TCRdb keeps in-frame clones, though not all of them. The sample lists some 530,000 clones; 75% to 90% were seen once. The source of the sample is a study of blood T cell repertoires in COVID-19. Sequencing was done on a sample of peripheral blood. The clonotype comes from a human donor in a cohort sampled during active COVID-19. This chain joins TRBV5-1 and TRBJ2-2; 8 bases line up with TRBD2. DNA for the CDR3: TGCGCCAGCAGCTTGGCCATGGTGTCAGCGGGAGACACCGGGGAGCTGTTTTTT. Protein product: CASSLAMVSAGDTGELFF.